These 27 T cell receptor beta chains originate from one sample sequenced in a study of response to subunit inactivated influenza vaccine. TCRdb used MiXCR to reprocess the RT-PCR reads, holding one entry per CDR3 protein. The repertoire consists of approximately 480,000 distinct CDR3 sequences, with 9.5% to 13% occurring once and the leading ten covering roughly 12%. The starting material was PBMCs from blood, obtained roughly 6 weeks after vaccination. The source is a middle-aged man who received an inactivated influenza vaccine.

The chain uses TRBV12-3 or TRBV12-4 and TRBJ2-1; 8 bases are shared with TRBD1. V lost 2 bases and J lost 2; bases outside the gene matches: 5. The CDR3 loop spans 16 amino acids. The CDR3 sequence: CASSLRRTGTYNEQFF. The CDR3, as DNA: TGTGCCAGCAGTTTACGCCGGACAGGGACCTACAATGAGCAGTTCTTC.

This clonotype appeared a few times. The chain uses TRBV20-1 and TRBJ2-5; D gene unclear. The CDR3 spans 13 residues. CDR1 and CDR2 from the germline V gene are DFQATT and SNEGSKA (reference sequence). V was pared by 2 bases and J by 1 base, with 8 bases between. CDR3 loop: CSARSQIQETQYF. The CDR3 DNA is TGCAGTGCTAGAAGCCAGATCCAAGAGACCCAGTACTTC.

This clonotype was observed at least ten times. V and J are TRBV9 and TRBJ2-5; 13 nucleotides line up with TRBD2. The V and J ends lost 0 bases and 4 bases, in that order; junction bases with no gene match: 0. Per germline, CDR1 SGDLS and CDR2 YYNGEE. This CDR3 has 15 amino acids. CDR3 bases: TGTGCCAGCAGCGTAGGACTAGCGGGGGGAGAGACCCAGTACTTC. Residues: CASSVGLAGGETQYF.

The table lists this clonotype with a few counts. J is TRBJ2-7 and V is TRBV6-2 or TRBV6-3; weak D call: TRBD2 (5 bases). CDR1 and CDR2 (germline): MNHEY, SVGEGT. There are 14 residues in the CDR3. Trimming removed 1 base from V and 2 bases from J, with 9 bases in between. CDR3 DNA: TGTGCCAGCAGTTACTTGGCGGGCCCCTACGAGCAGTACTTC. This gives the protein CASSYLAGPYEQYF.

Many counts were recorded for this clonotype. The V gene is TRBV12-3 or TRBV12-4, the J gene TRBJ1-5; 11 bases match TRBD1. J was trimmed by 4 bases and V by 7 bases; bases with no gene match: 6. This CDR3 has 15 amino acids. The DNA of the CDR3 is TGTGCCAGCACCGGACAGGGGGCTCCTAATCAGCCCCAGCATTTT. It encodes CASTGQGAPNQPQHF.

This clonotype came up a few times. This rearrangement joins TRBV7-9 to TRBJ1-1; no reliable D call. Germline values: CDR1 SEHNR, CDR2 FQNEAQ (reference sequence). The V and J ends lost 5 bases and 1 base respectively, with 11 bases between them. The CDR3 has 14 amino acids. For the CDR3, the DNA is TGTGCCAGCAGCCTCCCCGACAAGAACACTGAAGCTTTCTTT. It encodes CASSLPDKNTEAFF.

The chain has TRBV28 and TRBJ1-5, with D unclear. The CDR3 covers 15 residues. Germline CDR1 and CDR2: MDHEN and SYDVKM. Trimming removed 6 bases from V and 4 bases from J, with 16 bases in between. The CDR3 region is CASSSGGRGNQPQHF. CDR3 in DNA: TGTGCCAGCAGCTCCGGAGGGCGTGGGAATCAGCCCCAGCATTTT.

The V call is TRBV6-1, the J call TRBJ1-1, with D possibly being TRBD1 (5 bases). Trimming left V 7 bases short and J 4 bases short, with 22 bases between. The CDR3 is 16 residues long. The V gene's germline CDR1 is MNHNS and CDR2 SASEGT. The DNA for the CDR3 is TGTGCCAGCACCGAAGGGGTCGGGGACTGGGGCACTGAAGCTTTCTTT. This codes for CASTEGVGDWGTEAFF.

This clonotype was counted many times. This chain uses TRBV7-9 with TRBJ1-5; D is perhaps TRBD1 (5 bases). The CDR3 contains 12 residues. CDR1 is SEHNR and CDR2 is FQNEAQ in the germline V gene (reference sequence). V dropped 9 bases and J dropped 6 bases, with 12 bases sitting between them. CDR3 coding DNA: TGTGCCAGTAGCAGGGCAGGTCAGCCCCAGCATTTT. This codes for CASSRAGQPQHF. The variable domain in full, completed from reference TRBV7-9 and TRBJ1-5, reads DTGVSQNPRHKITKRGQNVTFRCDPISEHNRLYWYRQTLGQGPEFLTYFQNEAQLEKSRLLSDRFSAERPKGSFSTLEIQRTEQGDSAMYLCASSRAGQPQHFGDGTRLSIL.

This clonotype has a handful of counts. The chain carries TRBV10-3 and TRBJ2-7, with 8 bases aligning to TRBD2. Looked up from germline, CDR1 is ENHRY and CDR2 is SYGVKD. The CDR3 runs 16 residues. The ends lost 7 bases at V and 7 bases at J; junction bases unmatched: 18. The CDR3 loop is CAITPGGGRSPSEQYF. The CDR3 DNA reads as TGTGCCATCACCCCGGGCGGCGGGAGGAGTCCTTCTGAGCAGTACTTC.

In this sample, this clonotype turned up a few times. V and J are TRBV6-2 or TRBV6-3 and TRBJ1-5, with D uncertain. V was trimmed by 8 bases and J by 3 bases, leaving 20 bases between them. Germline CDR1 reads MNHEY; CDR2 reads SVGEGT. This CDR3 is built from 16 residues. The chain's CDR3 is CASDPFDGLVNQPQHF. The DNA for the CDR3 is TGTGCCAGCGACCCCTTTGATGGGCTGGTCAATCAGCCCCAGCATTTT.

In this sample, this clonotype turned up a few times. V is TRBV20-1 and J is TRBJ2-2; D might be TRBD1 (5 bases). V lost 7 bases and J lost 4, with 10 bases in between. The germline V gene has CDR1 DFQATT and CDR2 SNEGSKA (reference sequence). This CDR3 contains 12 residues. The CDR3 loop reads CSVKGITGELFF. CDR3 in DNA: TGCAGTGTGAAGGGGATCACCGGGGAGCTGTTTTTT.

This clonotype has more than one count but fewer than ten. The V gene is TRBV20-1, the J gene TRBJ2-2, with a possible D match to TRBD1 (5 bases). This CDR3 contains 14 residues. V dropped 6 bases and J dropped 1 base, with 12 bases sitting between them. Germline values: CDR1 DFQATT, CDR2 SNEGSKA (reference sequence). The DNA of the CDR3 is TGCAGTGCCGGATCCCAGGGGAACACCGGGGAGCTGTTTTTT. Translating it yields CSAGSQGNTGELFF.

This clonotype was counted only a few times. The V gene is TRBV7-2, the J gene TRBJ1-1; D is possibly TRBD1 (6 bases). The CDR3 length is 15 residues. V was clipped by 2 bases and J by 3 bases, with 13 bases between them. Germline V lookup: CDR1 SGHTA, CDR2 FQGNSA. The CDR3 here is CASSLRGWGYTEAFF. CDR3 bases: TGTGCCAGCAGCTTAAGGGGGTGGGGGTACACTGAAGCTTTCTTT.

The DNA for the CDR3 is TGCGCCAGCAGCGCACAGAGGAGTAACTACGAGCAGTACTTC. Translation gives CASSAQRSNYEQYF. The V call is TRBV4-1, the J call TRBJ2-7; D is ambiguous. CDR1 and CDR2 from the germline V gene are MGHRA and YSYEKL. Trimming left V 5 bases short and J 3 bases short, with 14 bases between. This CDR3 is 14 amino acids long.

This clonotype showed up many times. V usage is TRBV12-3 or TRBV12-4 and J usage is TRBJ2-2; D unclear. V gave up 2 bases and J gave up 1 base, with 8 bases separating them. CDR3 length: 15 residues. For the CDR3, the DNA is TGTGCCAGCAGTTTACTGGGGTGGAACACCGGGGAGCTGTTTTTT. Amino acid sequence: CASSLLGWNTGELFF.

Only a few counts were recorded for this clonotype. The rearrangement uses TRBV5-1 and TRBJ2-1; 12 bases fit TRBD2. Germline V gives CDR1 SGHRS, CDR2 YFSETQ. This CDR3 spans 18 amino acids. Trimming cost V 1 base and J 0 bases; bases outside gene matches: 5. The CDR3 is CASSLMSSGRASYNEQFF. In DNA form, the CDR3 reads TGCGCCAGCAGCTTGATGTCTAGCGGGAGGGCCTCCTACAATGAGCAGTTCTTC. The full variable domain, its missing parts supplied by reference TRBV5-1 and TRBJ2-1, is KAGVTQTPRYLIKTRGQQVTLSCSPISGHRSVSWYQQTPGQGLQFLFEYFSETQRNKGNFPGRFSGRQFSNSRSEMNVSTLELGDSALYLCASSLMSSGRASYNEQFFGPGTRLTVL.

This clonotype has at least ten counts. This chain uses TRBV7-2 with TRBJ1-2; D call uncertain. V was clipped by 1 base and J by 2 bases, with 8 bases between them. The CDR3 totals 14 residues. Germline CDR1 reads SGHTA; CDR2 reads FQGNSA. CDR3 sequence reads: CASSLGGGNYGYTF. The DNA of the CDR3 is TGTGCCAGCAGCTTAGGCGGCGGAAACTATGGCTACACCTTC.

V and J are TRBV6-2 or TRBV6-3 and TRBJ2-1; no clear D. CDR1 and CDR2 (germline): MNHEY, SVGEGT. V was trimmed by 6 bases and J by 4 bases, leaving 10 bases between them. CDR3 length: 13 amino acids. The chain's CDR3 is CASSRDTYNEQFF. The CDR3 DNA sequence: TGTGCCAGCAGCCGTGACACTTACAATGAGCAGTTCTTC.

CDR3 DNA: TGCGCCAGCAGCTTGGAACGGGGATCAGAGCAGTTCTTC. Encoded protein: CASSLERGSEQFF. The chain employs TRBV5-1 and TRBJ2-1; maybe TRBD2 (5 bases). The germline V gene has CDR1 SGHRS and CDR2 YFSETQ. The CDR3 covers 13 residues. V was pared by 0 bases and J by 10 bases, with 11 bases between. Looking up the rest from reference TRBV5-1 and TRBJ2-1 gives the full variable domain: KAGVTQTPRYLIKTRGQQVTLSCSPISGHRSVSWYQQTPGQGLQFLFEYFSETQRNKGNFPGRFSGRQFSNSRSEMNVSTLELGDSALYLCASSLERGSEQFFGPGTRLTVL.

This clonotype was seen a few times. The V and J genes are TRBV28 and TRBJ2-4; 14 nucleotides align to TRBD2. The CDR3 has 17 residues. J lost 4 bases, V lost 3 bases, and 5 bases had no gene match. Germline V lookup: CDR1 MDHEN, CDR2 SYDVKM. The CDR3 loop reads CASSFFRLAGGKNIQYF. The CDR3 DNA reads as TGTGCCAGCAGTTTTTTTCGACTAGCGGGAGGGAAAAACATTCAGTACTTC.

This chain uses TRBV5-1 with TRBJ2-3; TRBD2 matches at 8 bases. After removal of 4 bases from V and 9 bases from J, the junction contained 13 bases not matched to a gene. Germline V gives CDR1 SGHRS, CDR2 YFSETQ. This CDR3 comprises 15 residues. The CDR3 is CASSPGGGQGGTQYF. Here the CDR3 DNA reads TGCGCCAGCAGCCCGGGGGGGGGCCAAGGAGGGACGCAGTATTTT.

The V and J genes are TRBV11-2 and TRBJ1-6, with TRBD1 identical over 8 bases. The germline V gene has CDR1 SGHAT and CDR2 FQNNGV. The CDR3 loop spans 14 amino acids. The V segment lost 5 bases and the J segment 9 bases; nucleotides outside the gene matches: 6. The CDR3 sequence: CASSPQGAVSPLHF. In DNA form, the CDR3 reads TGTGCCAGCAGCCCGCAGGGGGCAGTTTCACCCCTCCACTTT.

This chain's CDR3 is CASTLNGRGPTGELFF. In DNA form, the CDR3 reads TGTGCCAGCACCCTTAATGGCAGGGGACCCACCGGGGAGCTGTTTTTT. The V call is TRBV12-3 or TRBV12-4, the J call TRBJ2-2; TRBD1 is a possible D gene (6 bases). CDR3 length: 16 amino acids. V gave up 7 bases and J gave up 4 bases, with 19 bases separating them.

This clonotype has just a few counts. V is TRBV20-1 and J is TRBJ2-7, with no clear D. Germline values: CDR1 DFQATT, CDR2 SNEGSKA (reference sequence). The CDR3 is 14 residues long. V gave up 3 bases and J gave up 3 bases, with 15 bases separating them. In DNA, the CDR3 is TGCAGTGCTAGTGTGGACCGAGGTAACTACGAGCAGTACTTC. Protein product: CSASVDRGNYEQYF.

As regards this clonotype: At one end the junction does not follow the germline gene, possibly because of a read error. V gene TRBV5-1 combines with J gene TRBJ2-2, with D perhaps TRBD2 (5 bases). The length of the CDR3 is 15 residues. CDR1 is SGHRS, CDR2 YFSETQ, per germline. CDR3 bases: TGCGGCAGCAGCTTGGCCGACTACCACACCGGGGAGCTGTTTTTT. Encoded protein: CGSSLADYHTGELFF.

This clonotype was seen more than once but under ten times. The chain is built from TRBV7-9 and TRBJ2-2, with 8 nucleotides matching TRBD2. Germline CDR1 reads SEHNR; CDR2 reads FQNEAQ (reference sequence). After removal of 5 bases from V and 1 base from J, the junction contained 3 bases not matched to a gene. The CDR3 runs 15 residues. The CDR3 here is CASSATSGNTGELFF. The CDR3 DNA reads as TGTGCCAGCAGCGCTACTAGCGGGAACACCGGGGAGCTGTTTTTT.